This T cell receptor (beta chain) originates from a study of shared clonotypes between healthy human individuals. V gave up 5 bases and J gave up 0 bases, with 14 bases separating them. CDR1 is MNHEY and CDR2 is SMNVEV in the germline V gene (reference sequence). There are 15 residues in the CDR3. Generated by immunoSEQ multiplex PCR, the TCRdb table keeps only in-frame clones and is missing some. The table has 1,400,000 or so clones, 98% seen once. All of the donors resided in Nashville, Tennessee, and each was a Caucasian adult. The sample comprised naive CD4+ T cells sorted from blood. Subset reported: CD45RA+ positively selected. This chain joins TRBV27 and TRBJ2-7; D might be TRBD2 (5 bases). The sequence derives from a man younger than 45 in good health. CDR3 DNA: TGTGCCAGCAGTGCGAGGGTTGGCAGCTCCTACGAGCAGTACTTC. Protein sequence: CASSARVGSSYEQYF.